The 13 T cell receptor beta chains below were found in one sample sequenced in a study of shared clonotypes between healthy human individuals. CD8 cells classed as naive were CD45RO-negative and positively selected for CCR7, excluding terminally differentiated effector memory CD45RA+ cells. Measured with immunoSEQ multiplex PCR; TCRdb has only the in-frame clones, and not every one. The sample holds around 1,900,000 clones, around 93% seen once. Sequenced material: naive CD8+ T cells from PBMCs. Receptors were obtained from a man aged 18 to 35 in good health. Some clones in this sample may be carry-over from other donors' samples.

The rearrangement uses TRBV28 and TRBJ2-7; TRBD1 aligns across 11 bases. V trimming: 6 bases; J trimming: 2 bases; junction bases outside the gene matches: 9. Germline V lookup: CDR1 MDHEN, CDR2 SYDVKM. The CDR3 runs to 16 residues. The CDR3 region has the DNA TGTGCCAGCAGGAGATCCGGGACAGGGGGAACCTACGAGCAGTACTTC. This gives the protein CASRRSGTGGTYEQYF. The variable domain in full, completed from reference TRBV28 and TRBJ2-7, reads DVKVTQSSRYLVKRTGEKVFLECVQDMDHENMFWYRQDPGLGLRLIYFSYDVKMKEKGDIPEGYSVSREKKERFSLILESASTNQTSMYLCASRRSGTGGTYEQYFGPGTRLTVT.

The chain recombines TRBV2 with TRBJ2-3; 10 bases align to TRBD2. Germline CDR1 and CDR2: SNHLY and FYNNEI. J lost 2 bases, V lost 6 bases, and 11 bases had no gene match. This CDR3 is built from 17 residues. The CDR3, as DNA: TGTGCCAGCAGCGGGCTAGCGGGAGACCCCCTCACAGATACGCAGTATTTT. It specifies CASSGLAGDPLTDTQYF. Drawing the rest from reference TRBV2 and TRBJ2-3, the complete variable domain is EPEVTQTPSHQVTQMGQEVILRCVPISNHLYFYWYRQILGQKVEFLVSFYNNEISEKSEIFDDQFSVERPDGSNFTLKIRSTKLEDSAMYFCASSGLAGDPLTDTQYFGPGTRLTVL.

The rearrangement links TRBV19 to TRBJ2-7; 8 bases map to TRBD2. Germline V gene data show CDR1 as LNHDA and CDR2 as SQIVND (reference sequence). CDR3 length: 16 residues. The V gene end was trimmed by 5 bases and the J gene end by 4 bases; junction bases not matched to a gene: 13. The CDR3 here is CASSSRFSGTVYEQYF. The CDR3 DNA reads as TGTGCCAGTAGTTCTCGTTTTAGCGGGACTGTTTACGAGCAGTACTTC.

The rearrangement uses TRBV7-3 and TRBJ2-2; either TRBD1 or TRBD2 may supply D (5 bases each). Germline CDR1 is SGHTA and CDR2 is FQGTGA. The CDR3 is made up of 17 amino acids. V gave up 1 base and J gave up 0 bases, with 12 bases separating them. The CDR3 loop is CASSLNSVGANTGELFF. The CDR3 DNA sequence: TGTGCCAGCAGCTTAAACTCCGTGGGGGCGAACACCGGGGAGCTGTTTTTT. The full variable domain, rest sourced from reference TRBV7-3 and TRBJ2-2, is GAGVSQTPSNKVTEKGKYVELRCDPISGHTALYWYRQSLGQGPEFLIYFQGTGAADDSGLPNDRFFAVRPEGSVSTLKIQRTERGDSAVYLCASSLNSVGANTGELFFGEGSRLTVL.

The rearrangement uses TRBV5-1 and TRBJ1-1; D possibly corresponds to TRBD1 (5 bases). This CDR3 is 17 amino acids long. Germline CDR1 reads SGHRS; CDR2 reads YFSETQ. V was shortened by 0 bases and J by 0 bases, with 15 bases between the two germline ends. In nucleotides, the CDR3 is TGCGCCAGCAGCTTGGTAGCCCAGGGCTGGGTGAACACTGAAGCTTTCTTT. This sequence encodes CASSLVAQGWVNTEAFF. The whole variable domain, remainder taken from reference TRBV5-1 and TRBJ1-1, is KAGVTQTPRYLIKTRGQQVTLSCSPISGHRSVSWYQQTPGQGLQFLFEYFSETQRNKGNFPGRFSGRQFSNSRSEMNVSTLELGDSALYLCASSLVAQGWVNTEAFFGQGTRLTVV.

The chain couples TRBV5-1 to TRBJ1-1; perhaps TRBD1 as D (6 bases). V lost 4 bases, J lost 7 bases, and 11 bases lay in between. In germline, CDR1 is SGHRS, CDR2 YFSETQ. This CDR3 region has 12 residues. The CDR3 coding sequence is TGCGCCAGCAGCGCCGCAGGGGATGAAGCTTTCTTT. Translated, it gives CASSAAGDEAFF.

The V call is TRBV7-8, the J call TRBJ2-5, with D unclear. In germline, CDR1 is SGHVS, CDR2 FQNEAQ. The CDR3 covers 13 residues. V gave up 3 bases and J gave up 4 bases, with 9 bases separating them. Here the CDR3 DNA reads TGTGCCAGCAGCTTCCCGCCCGTAGAGACCCAGTACTTC. Translation: CASSFPPVETQYF.

The V call is TRBV28, the J call TRBJ2-5, with a weak D call TRBD2 (5 bases). Per germline, CDR1 MDHEN and CDR2 SYDVKM. V was shortened by 8 bases and J by 2 bases, with 12 bases between the two germline ends. This CDR3 region has 13 residues. CDR3 sequence: CASGHGNQETQYF. DNA of the CDR3: TGTGCCAGCGGTCACGGGAATCAAGAGACCCAGTACTTC.

This clone has a single count. CDR3: CASSFPLAGGGGSYEQYF. The CDR3 nucleotides read TGTGCCAGCAGTTTCCCGCTAGCGGGAGGCGGAGGTTCCTACGAGCAGTACTTC. The V gene is TRBV28, the J gene TRBJ2-7; TRBD2 aligns across 11 bases. This CDR3 has 18 amino acids. J lost 1 base, V lost 3 bases, and 11 bases had no gene match. Germline CDR1 is MDHEN and CDR2 is SYDVKM.

V is TRBV19 and J is TRBJ1-4; 7 bases agree with TRBD1. This CDR3 has 16 amino acids. V shed 6 bases and J 0 bases; nucleotides not matched to a gene: 7. The germline V gene encodes CDR1 LNHDA and CDR2 SQIVND (reference sequence). This chain's CDR3 is CASSPRGAATNEKLFF. CDR3 bases: TGTGCCAGTAGCCCCAGGGGGGCCGCAACTAATGAAAAACTGTTTTTT.

This rearrangement joins TRBV28 to TRBJ1-1; D ambiguous. Germline V gives CDR1 MDHEN, CDR2 SYDVKM. V was pared by 5 bases and J by 7 bases, with 11 bases between. The CDR3 is 12 residues long. This chain's CDR3 is CASSRGSYEAFF. The CDR3 DNA sequence: TGTGCCAGCAGTCGCGGATCATATGAAGCTTTCTTT.

The rearrangement joins TRBV2 to TRBJ2-7; the D gene is possibly TRBD1 (5 bases). CDR1 is SNHLY, CDR2 FYNNEI, per germline. Trimming left V 4 bases short and J 5 bases short, with 12 bases between. The CDR3 has 13 amino acids. This CDR3 is CASSGRTKDEQYF. In DNA form, the CDR3 reads TGTGCCAGCAGTGGTAGGACAAAAGACGAGCAGTACTTC. Drawing the rest from reference TRBV2 and TRBJ2-7, the complete variable domain is EPEVTQTPSHQVTQMGQEVILRCVPISNHLYFYWYRQILGQKVEFLVSFYNNEISEKSEIFDDQFSVERPDGSNFTLKIRSTKLEDSAMYFCASSGRTKDEQYFGPGTRLTVT.

In this sample, this clone turned up a few times. The genes are TRBV9 and TRBJ1-1; the D is unclear. CDR1 SGDLS and CDR2 YYNGEE come from the germline V gene. Trimming took 6 bases from V and 0 from J, leaving 9 bases between them. The CDR3 length is 13 residues. The CDR3, as DNA: TGTGCCAGCAACTCTGACCTGAACACTGAAGCTTTCTTT. Translation gives CASNSDLNTEAFF.